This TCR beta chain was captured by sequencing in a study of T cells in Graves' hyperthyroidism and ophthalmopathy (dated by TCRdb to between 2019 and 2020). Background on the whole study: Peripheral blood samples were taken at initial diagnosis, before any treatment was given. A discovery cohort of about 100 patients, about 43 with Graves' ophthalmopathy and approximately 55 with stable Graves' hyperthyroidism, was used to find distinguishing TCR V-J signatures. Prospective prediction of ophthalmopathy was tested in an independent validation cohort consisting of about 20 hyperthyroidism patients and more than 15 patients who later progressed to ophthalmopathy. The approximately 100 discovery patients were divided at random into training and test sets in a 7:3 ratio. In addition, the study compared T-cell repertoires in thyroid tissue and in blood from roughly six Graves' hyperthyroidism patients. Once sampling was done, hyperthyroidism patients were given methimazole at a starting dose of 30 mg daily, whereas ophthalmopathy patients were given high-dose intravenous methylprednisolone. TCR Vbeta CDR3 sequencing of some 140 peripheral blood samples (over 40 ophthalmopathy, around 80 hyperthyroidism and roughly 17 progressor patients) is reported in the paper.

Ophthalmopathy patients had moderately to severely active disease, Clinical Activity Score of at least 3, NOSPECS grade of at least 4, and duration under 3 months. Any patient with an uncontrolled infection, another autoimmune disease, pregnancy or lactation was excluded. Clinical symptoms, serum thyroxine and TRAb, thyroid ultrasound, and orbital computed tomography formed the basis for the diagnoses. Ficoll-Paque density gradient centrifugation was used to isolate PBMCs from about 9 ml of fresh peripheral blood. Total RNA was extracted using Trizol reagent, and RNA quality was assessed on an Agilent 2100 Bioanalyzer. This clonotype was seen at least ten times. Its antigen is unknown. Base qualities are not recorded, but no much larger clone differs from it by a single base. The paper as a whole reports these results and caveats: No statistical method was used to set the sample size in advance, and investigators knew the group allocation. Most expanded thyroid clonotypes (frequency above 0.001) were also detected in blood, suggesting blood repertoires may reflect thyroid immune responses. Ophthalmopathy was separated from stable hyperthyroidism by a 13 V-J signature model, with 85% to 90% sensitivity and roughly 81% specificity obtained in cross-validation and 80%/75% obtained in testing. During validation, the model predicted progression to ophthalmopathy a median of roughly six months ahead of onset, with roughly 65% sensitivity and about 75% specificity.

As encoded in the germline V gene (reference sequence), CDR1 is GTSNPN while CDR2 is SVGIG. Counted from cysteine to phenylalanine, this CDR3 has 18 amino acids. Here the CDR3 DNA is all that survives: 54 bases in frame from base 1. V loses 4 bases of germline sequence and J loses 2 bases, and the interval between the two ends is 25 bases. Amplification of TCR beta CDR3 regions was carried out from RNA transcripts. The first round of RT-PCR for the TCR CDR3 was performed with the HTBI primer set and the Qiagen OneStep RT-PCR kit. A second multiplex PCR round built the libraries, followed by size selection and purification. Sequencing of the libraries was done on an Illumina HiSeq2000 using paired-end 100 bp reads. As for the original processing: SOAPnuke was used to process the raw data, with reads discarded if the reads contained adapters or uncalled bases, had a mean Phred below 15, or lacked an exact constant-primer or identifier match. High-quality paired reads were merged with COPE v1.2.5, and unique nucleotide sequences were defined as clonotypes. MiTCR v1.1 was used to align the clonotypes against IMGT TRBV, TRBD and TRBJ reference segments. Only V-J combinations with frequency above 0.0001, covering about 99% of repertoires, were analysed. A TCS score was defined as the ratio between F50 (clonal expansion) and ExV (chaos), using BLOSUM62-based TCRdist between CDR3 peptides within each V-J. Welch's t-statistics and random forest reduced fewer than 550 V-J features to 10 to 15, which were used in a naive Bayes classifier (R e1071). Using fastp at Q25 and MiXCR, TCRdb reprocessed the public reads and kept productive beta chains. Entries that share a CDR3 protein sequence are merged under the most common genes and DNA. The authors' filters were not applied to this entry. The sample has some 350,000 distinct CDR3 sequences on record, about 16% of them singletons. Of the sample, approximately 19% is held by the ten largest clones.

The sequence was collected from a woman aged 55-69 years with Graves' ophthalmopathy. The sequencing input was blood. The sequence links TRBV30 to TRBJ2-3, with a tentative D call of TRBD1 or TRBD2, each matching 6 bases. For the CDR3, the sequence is CAWNTGDRTGRITDTQYF. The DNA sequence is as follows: TGTGCCTGGAATACCGGCGATCGCACAGGGAGGATCACAGATACGCAGTATTTT.